The clone carrying this T cell receptor beta chain was recorded only once. Germline CDR1 SGHKS, CDR2 YYEKEE (reference sequence). CDR3 size: 15 residues. V gave up 5 bases and J gave up 3 bases; unmatched junction bases: 8. Profiled with immunoSEQ multiplex PCR; TCRdb holds only in-frame clones, not every one. The repertoire holds about 73,000 clones, with 83% as singletons. This entry belongs to a study of blood T cell repertoires in COVID-19. The V call is TRBV5-5, the J call TRBJ1-3; TRBD1 aligns across 7 bases. Sequencing input: peripheral blood. The sequence derives from a woman aged 55 to 70 with acute or convalescent COVID-19. The CDR3 DNA is TGTGCCAGCAGTAGAGGGGGCAGGGGTGGAAACACCATATATTTT. It specifies CASSRGGRGGNTIYF. The full variable domain, its missing parts supplied by reference TRBV5-5 and TRBJ1-3, is DAGVTQSPTHLIKTRGQQVTLRCSPISGHKSVSWYQQVLGQGPQFIFQYYEKEERGRGNFPDRFSARQFPNYSSELNVNALLLGDSALYLCASSRGGRGGNTIYFGEGSWLTVV.